A selection of T cell receptor beta chains follows, all from one sample in a study of cytomegalovirus exposure and HLA in healthy donors. Profiling relied on immunoSEQ multiplex PCR, and the TCRdb table lists in-frame clones only, not all of them. The repertoire has roughly 110,000 clones, roughly four fifths of them found once; the top ten carry roughly 2.5%. Specimen: PBMCs. These receptors were collected from a woman younger than 30 in good health and CMV-seronegative. The CDR3 runs from the conserved cysteine through the conserved F or W. The D gene is left open where the match is weak. Not every row has a clone size; where given, it reads once, few, many or a size class.

TRBV5-1	TRBD2	TRBJ2-1	.	TGCGCCAGCAGCCCATTAGCGGGGAGCTCCTACAATGAGCAGTTCTTC	CASSPLAGSSYNEQFF
TRBV27	TRBD1	TRBJ1-2	.	TGTGCCAGCAGTTATACCCAGGGGGCAAGCTATGGCTACACCTTC	CASSYTQGASYGYTF
TRBV29-1	.	TRBJ1-1	.	TGCAGCGTGATGGACTTTTACACTGAAGCTTTCTTT	CSVMDFYTEAFF
TRBV15	.	TRBJ1-6	.	TGTGCCACTTCACCAGGGAATTCACCCCTCCACTTT	CATSPGNSPLHF
TRBV27	TRBD1	TRBJ1-2	few	TGTGCCAGCAGAGAACCAGGGGGCGGTGGCTACACCTTC	CASREPGGGGYTF
TRBV2	TRBD1	TRBJ1-3	.	TGTGCCAGCAGGGGGACAGGGATCAACACCATATATTTT	CASRGTGINTIYF
TRBV2	TRBD1	TRBJ1-2	once	TGTGCCAGCAGTGAAAACGACAGGGCTCTTGGCTATGGCTACACCTTC	CASSENDRALGYGYTF
TRBV5-1	.	TRBJ2-2	.	TGCGCCAGCAGCTTGGGGGTCGGGAGCGGCACCGGGGAGCTGTTTTTT	CASSLGVGSGTGELFF
TRBV28	.	TRBJ1-2	.	TGTGCCAGCAGTTTATCCAGGCCCCTTATCTATGGCTACACCTTC	CASSLSRPLIYGYTF
TRBV15	.	TRBJ2-3	few	TGTGCCACCAGCAGAGATGGCAGGTGGACAGATACGCAGTATTTT	CATSRDGRWTDTQYF
TRBV18	TRBD1	TRBJ2-7	.	TGTGCCAGCTCACCCTTAAGCTTCACCGGGACAGGGCGTCACGAGCAGTACTTC	CASSPLSFTGTGRHEQYF
TRBV7-9	.	TRBJ2-5	.	TGTGCCAGCAGCTTAGATATCAGGGGACAGACCCAGTACTTC	CASSLDIRGQTQYF
TRBV14	TRBD2	TRBJ2-1	.	TGTGCCAGCAGCCTGACTAGCGCATACAATGAGCAGTTCTTC	CASSLTSAYNEQFF
TRBV5-1	.	TRBJ2-5	once	TGCGCCAGCAGCTCCAGCCAAGAGACCCAGTACTTC	CASSSSQETQYF
TRBV16	.	TRBJ1-5	few	TGTGCCAGCAGCCCAGGGCCGGGGAGGCATCAGCCCCAGCATTTT	CASSPGPGRHQPQHF
TRBV5-4	TRBD1	TRBJ1-1	.	TGTGCCAGCAGTACAGGGGGGAACACTGAAGCTTTCTTT	CASSTGGNTEAFF
TRBV15	TRBD1	TRBJ1-1	once	TGTGCCACCAGTCTCGGAGGGGGCGCGATCACTGAAGCTTTCTTT	CATSLGGGAITEAFF
TRBV7-2	.	TRBJ2-5	.	TGTGCCAGCAGCTTAGCCCTGGAGACCCAGTACTTC	CASSLALETQYF
TRBV2	TRBD2	TRBJ2-3	few	TGTGCCAGCAGACCGGGACTAGCGGGAGGATGGAGCACAGATACGCAGTATTTT	CASRPGLAGGWSTDTQYF
TRBV19	.	TRBJ1-1	.	TGTGCCACCCATTCCCGGGGGAATGAAGCTTTCTTT	CATHSRGNEAFF
TRBV27	.	TRBJ1-6	.	TGTGCCAGCAGTCCACGACAGTCCCTTAATTCACCCCTCCACTTT	CASSPRQSLNSPLHF
TRBV28	TRBD1	TRBJ1-5	.	TGTGCCAGCAGTCCCATAGGGGGCGCGGGGCAGCCCCAGCATTTT	CASSPIGGAGQPQHF
TRBV29-1	.	TRBJ1-2	.	TGCAGCGTTGCTTTCAGATTGAACTATGGCTACACCTTC	CSVAFRLNYGYTF
TRBV7-8	.	TRBJ1-4	.	TGTGCCAGCAGCTTAGCCGGAGCAACTAATGAAAAACTGTTTTTT	CASSLAGATNEKLFF
TRBV21-1	.	TRBJ1-5	few	TGTCCCCCTCGGGGGGGACAGGGGAGGCAGCCCCAGCATTTT	CPPRGGQGRQPQHF
TRBV18	TRBD2	TRBJ2-5	.	TGTGCCAGCTCCACCCGGACTAGCGGCGCGGAGACCCAGTACTTC	CASSTRTSGAETQYF